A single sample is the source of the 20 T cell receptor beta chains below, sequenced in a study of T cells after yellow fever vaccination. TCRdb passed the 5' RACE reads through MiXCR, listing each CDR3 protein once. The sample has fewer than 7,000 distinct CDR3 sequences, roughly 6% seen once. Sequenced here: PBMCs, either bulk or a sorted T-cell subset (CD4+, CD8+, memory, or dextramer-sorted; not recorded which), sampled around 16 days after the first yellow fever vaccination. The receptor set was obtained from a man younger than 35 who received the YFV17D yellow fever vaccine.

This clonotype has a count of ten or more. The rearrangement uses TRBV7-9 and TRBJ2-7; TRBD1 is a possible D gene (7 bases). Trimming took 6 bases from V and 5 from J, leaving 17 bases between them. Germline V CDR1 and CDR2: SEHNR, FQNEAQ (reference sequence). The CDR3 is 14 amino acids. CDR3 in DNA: TGTGCCAGCAGTTTTACAGGAGGGGGCCACGAGCAGTACTTC. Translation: CASSFTGGGHEQYF.

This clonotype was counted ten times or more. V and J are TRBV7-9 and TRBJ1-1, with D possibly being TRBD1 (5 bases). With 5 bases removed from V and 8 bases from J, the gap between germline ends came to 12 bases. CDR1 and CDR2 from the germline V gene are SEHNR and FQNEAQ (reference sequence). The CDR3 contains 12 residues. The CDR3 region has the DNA TGTGCCAGCAGCCGGGGCCAGACCGAAGCTTTCTTT. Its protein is CASSRGQTEAFF.

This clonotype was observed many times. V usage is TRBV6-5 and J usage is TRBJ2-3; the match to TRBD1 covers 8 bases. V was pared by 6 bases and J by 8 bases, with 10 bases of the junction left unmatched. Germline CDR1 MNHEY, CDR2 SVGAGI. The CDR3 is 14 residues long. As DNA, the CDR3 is TGTGCCAGCAGACCGATTGGGACAGGCGTTACGCAGTATTTT. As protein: CASRPIGTGVTQYF.

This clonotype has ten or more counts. The CDR3 coding sequence is TGTGCCAGCAGCCCGGGCACAGCGAACACCATATATTTT. This codes for CASSPGTANTIYF. The chain employs TRBV7-6 and TRBJ1-3; unclear D gene. The germline gives CDR1 SGHVS, CDR2 FNYEAQ. This CDR3 region has 13 residues. V was pared by 5 bases and J by 7 bases, with 12 bases between.

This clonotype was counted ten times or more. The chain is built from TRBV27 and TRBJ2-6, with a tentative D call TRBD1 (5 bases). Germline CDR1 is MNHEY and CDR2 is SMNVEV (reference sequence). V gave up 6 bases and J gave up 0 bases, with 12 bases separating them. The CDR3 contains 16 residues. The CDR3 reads CASRRQYFSGANVLTF. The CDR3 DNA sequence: TGTGCCAGCAGGAGACAGTATTTCTCTGGGGCCAACGTCCTGACTTTC.

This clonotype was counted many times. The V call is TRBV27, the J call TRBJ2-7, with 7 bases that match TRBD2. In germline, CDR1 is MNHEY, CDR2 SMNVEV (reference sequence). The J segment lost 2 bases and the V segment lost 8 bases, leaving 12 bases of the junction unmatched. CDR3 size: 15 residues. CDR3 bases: TGTGCCAGCTCGGCCGGGCCAGCGGGAACCTACGAGCAGTACGTC. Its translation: CASSAGPAGTYEQYV.

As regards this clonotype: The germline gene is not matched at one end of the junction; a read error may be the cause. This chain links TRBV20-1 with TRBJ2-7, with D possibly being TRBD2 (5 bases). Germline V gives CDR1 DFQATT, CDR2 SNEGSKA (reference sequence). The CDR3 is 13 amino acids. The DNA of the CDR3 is TGCAGTTCTAGCCAGGCCGCGGGCTACGAGCAGTACTTC. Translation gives CSSSQAAGYEQYF.

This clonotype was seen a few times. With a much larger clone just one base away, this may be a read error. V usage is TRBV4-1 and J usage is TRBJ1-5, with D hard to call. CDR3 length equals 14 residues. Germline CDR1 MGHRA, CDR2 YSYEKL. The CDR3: CVSSQSRDNQPQHF. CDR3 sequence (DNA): TGCGTCAGCAGCCAGTCCCGGGACAATCAGCCCCAGCATTTT.

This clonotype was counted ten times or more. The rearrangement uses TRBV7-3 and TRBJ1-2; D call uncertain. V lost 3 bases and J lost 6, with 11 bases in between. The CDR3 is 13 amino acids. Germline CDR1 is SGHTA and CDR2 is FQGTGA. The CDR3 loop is CASSFPELNGYTF. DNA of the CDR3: TGTGCCAGCAGCTTCCCGGAACTCAATGGCTACACCTTC.

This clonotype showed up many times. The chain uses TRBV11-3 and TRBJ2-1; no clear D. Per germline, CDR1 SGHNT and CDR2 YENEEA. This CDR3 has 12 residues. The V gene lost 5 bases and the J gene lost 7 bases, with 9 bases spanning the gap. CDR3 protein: CASSETGNEQFF. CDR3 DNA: TGTGCCAGCAGCGAAACCGGGAATGAGCAGTTCTTC.

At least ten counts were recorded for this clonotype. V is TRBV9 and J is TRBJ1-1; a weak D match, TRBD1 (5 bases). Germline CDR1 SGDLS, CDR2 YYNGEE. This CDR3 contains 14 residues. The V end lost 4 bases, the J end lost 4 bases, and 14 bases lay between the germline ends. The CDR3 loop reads CASSPADRLTEAFF. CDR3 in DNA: TGTGCCAGCAGCCCGGCCGACAGACTCACTGAAGCTTTCTTT. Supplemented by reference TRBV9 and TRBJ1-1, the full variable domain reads DSGVTQTPKHLITATGQRVTLRCSPRSGDLSVYWYQQSLDQGLQFLIQYYNGEERAKGNILERFSAQQFPDLHSELNLSSLELGDSALYFCASSPADRLTEAFFGQGTRLTVV.

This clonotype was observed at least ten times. CDR3 region: CASSSGLAGGTDTQYF. Here the CDR3 DNA reads TGTGCCAGCAGCTCCGGACTAGCGGGGGGCACAGATACGCAGTATTTT. This chain links TRBV5-4 with TRBJ2-3, with TRBD2 identical over 13 bases. This CDR3 has 16 amino acids. V dropped 3 bases and J dropped 1; count of bases not matched to a gene: 2. Germline lookup yields CDR1 SGHNT and CDR2 YYREEE (reference sequence).

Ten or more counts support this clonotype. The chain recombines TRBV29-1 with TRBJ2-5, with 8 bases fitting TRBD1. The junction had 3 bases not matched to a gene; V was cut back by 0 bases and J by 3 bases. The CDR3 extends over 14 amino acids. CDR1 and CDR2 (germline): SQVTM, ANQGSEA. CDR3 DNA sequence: TGCAGCGTTGAAGAGACAGGGGTGGAAGAGACCCAGTACTTC. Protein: CSVEETGVEETQYF.

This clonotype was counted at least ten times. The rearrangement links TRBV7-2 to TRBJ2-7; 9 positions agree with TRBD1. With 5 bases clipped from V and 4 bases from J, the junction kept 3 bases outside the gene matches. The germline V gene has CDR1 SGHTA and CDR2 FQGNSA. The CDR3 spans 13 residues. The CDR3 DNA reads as TGTGCCAGCAGCCCCGGGACAGGGTACGAGCAGTACTTC. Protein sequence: CASSPGTGYEQYF. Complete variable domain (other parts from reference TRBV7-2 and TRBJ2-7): GAGVSQSPSNKVTEKGKDVELRCDPISGHTALYWYRQSLGQGLEFLIYFQGNSAPDKSGLPSDRFSAERTGGSVSTLTIQRTQQEDSAVYLCASSPGTGYEQYFGPGTRLTVT.

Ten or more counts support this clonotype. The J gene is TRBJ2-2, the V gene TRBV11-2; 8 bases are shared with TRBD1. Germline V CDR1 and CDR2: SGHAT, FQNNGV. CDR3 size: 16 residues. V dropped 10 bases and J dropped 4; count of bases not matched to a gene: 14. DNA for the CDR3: TGTGCCACCTCTGATCGTAGGACAGGGCCCACCGGGGAGCTGTTTTTT. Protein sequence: CATSDRRTGPTGELFF. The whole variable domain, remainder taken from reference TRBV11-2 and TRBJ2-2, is EAGVAQSPRYKIIEKRQSVAFWCNPISGHATLYWYQQILGQGPKLLIQFQNNGVVDDSQLPKDRFSAERLKGVDSTLKIQPAKLEDSAVYLCATSDRRTGPTGELFFGEGSRLTVL.

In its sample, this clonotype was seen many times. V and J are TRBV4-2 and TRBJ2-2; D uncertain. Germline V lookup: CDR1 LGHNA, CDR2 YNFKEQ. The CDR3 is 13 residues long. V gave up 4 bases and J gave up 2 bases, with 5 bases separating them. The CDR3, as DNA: TGTGCCAGCAGCCTGAAAAACACCGGGGAGCTGTTTTTT. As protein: CASSLKNTGELFF.

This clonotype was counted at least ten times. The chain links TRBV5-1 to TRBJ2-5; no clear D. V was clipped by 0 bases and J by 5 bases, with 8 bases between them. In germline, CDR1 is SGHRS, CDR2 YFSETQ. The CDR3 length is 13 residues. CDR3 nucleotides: TGCGCCAGCAGCTTGGGGGGTCTGGAGACCCAGTACTTC. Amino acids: CASSLGGLETQYF.

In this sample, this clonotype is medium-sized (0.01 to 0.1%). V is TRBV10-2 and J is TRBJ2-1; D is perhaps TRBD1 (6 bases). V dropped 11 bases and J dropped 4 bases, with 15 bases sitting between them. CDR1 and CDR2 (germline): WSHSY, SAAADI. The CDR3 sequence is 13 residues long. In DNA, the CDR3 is TGCGCCGTACTCCGGGACAATTACAATGAGCAGTTCTTC. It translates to CAVLRDNYNEQFF.

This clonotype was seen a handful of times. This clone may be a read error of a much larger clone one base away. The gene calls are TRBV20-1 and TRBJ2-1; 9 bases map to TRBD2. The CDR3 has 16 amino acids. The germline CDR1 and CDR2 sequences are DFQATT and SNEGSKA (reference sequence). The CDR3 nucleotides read TGCTGTGCTAGAGATGGGACTAGCCAACCCTACAATGAGCAGTTCTTC. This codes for CCARDGTSQPYNEQFF.

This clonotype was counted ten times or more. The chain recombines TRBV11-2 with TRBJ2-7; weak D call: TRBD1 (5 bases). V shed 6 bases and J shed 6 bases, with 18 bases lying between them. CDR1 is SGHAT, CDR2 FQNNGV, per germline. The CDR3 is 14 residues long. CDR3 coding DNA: TGTGCCAGCAGTCAAGGGTTCAGGGCGAGCGAGCAGTACTTC. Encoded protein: CASSQGFRASEQYF.